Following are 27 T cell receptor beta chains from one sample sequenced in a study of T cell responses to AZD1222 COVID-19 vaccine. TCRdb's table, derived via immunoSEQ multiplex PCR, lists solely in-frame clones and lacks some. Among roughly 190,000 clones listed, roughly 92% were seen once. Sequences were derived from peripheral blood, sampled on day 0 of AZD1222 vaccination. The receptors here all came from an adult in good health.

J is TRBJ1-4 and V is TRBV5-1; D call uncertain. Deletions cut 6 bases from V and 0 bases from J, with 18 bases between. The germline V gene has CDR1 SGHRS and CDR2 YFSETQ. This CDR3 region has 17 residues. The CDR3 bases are TGCGCCAGCATCCCCGAACAGCGCTCTGCAACTAATGAAAAACTGTTTTTT. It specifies CASIPEQRSATNEKLFF.

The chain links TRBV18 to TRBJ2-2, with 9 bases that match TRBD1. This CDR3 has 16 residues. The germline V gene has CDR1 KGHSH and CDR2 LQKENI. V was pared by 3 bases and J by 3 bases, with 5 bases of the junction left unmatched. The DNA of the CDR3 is TGTGCCAGCTCACCCCGACAGGGGGGATACACCGGGGAGCTGTTTTTT. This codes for CASSPRQGGYTGELFF.

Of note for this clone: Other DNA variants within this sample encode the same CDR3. CDR3 sequence reads: CASSLAGSSYNEQFF. CDR3 nucleotides: TGTGCCAGCAGCTTAGCTGGGAGCTCCTACAATGAGCAGTTCTTC. The rearrangement links TRBV7-2 to TRBJ2-1, with D possibly TRBD2 on 5 matching bases. CDR3 length equals 15 residues. The germline CDR1 and CDR2 sequences are SGHTA and FQGNSA. Deletions cut 0 bases from V and 0 bases from J, with 6 bases between.

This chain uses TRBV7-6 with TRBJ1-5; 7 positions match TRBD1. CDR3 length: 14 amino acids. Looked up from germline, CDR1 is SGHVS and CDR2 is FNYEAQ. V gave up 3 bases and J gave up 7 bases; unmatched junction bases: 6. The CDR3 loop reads CASSLADRVQPQHF. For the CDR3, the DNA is TGTGCCAGCAGCTTGGCCGACAGGGTGCAGCCCCAGCATTTT.

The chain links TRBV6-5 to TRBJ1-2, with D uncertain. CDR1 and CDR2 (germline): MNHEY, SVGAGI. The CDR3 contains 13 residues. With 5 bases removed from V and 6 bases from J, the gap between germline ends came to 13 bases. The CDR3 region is CASSRRGKDGYTF. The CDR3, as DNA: TGTGCCAGCAGTCGCCGGGGTAAGGATGGCTACACCTTC.

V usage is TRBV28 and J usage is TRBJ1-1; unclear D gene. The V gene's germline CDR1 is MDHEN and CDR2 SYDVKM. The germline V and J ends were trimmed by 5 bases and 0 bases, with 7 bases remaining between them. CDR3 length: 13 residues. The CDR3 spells CASSTFMNTEAFF. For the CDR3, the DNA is TGTGCCAGCAGTACCTTCATGAACACTGAAGCTTTCTTT.

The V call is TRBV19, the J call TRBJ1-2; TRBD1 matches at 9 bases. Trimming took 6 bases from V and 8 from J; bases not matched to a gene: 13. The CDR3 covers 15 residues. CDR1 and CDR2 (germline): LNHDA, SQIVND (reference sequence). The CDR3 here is CASSPDRGVYMGYTF. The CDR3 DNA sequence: TGTGCCAGTAGCCCCGACAGGGGGGTATATATGGGCTACACCTTC. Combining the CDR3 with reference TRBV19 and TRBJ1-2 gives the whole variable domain DGGITQSPKYLFRKEGQNVTLSCEQNLNHDAMYWYRQDPGQGLRLIYYSQIVNDFQKGDIAEGYSVSREKKESFPLTVTSAQKNPTAFYLCASSPDRGVYMGYTFGSGTRLTVV.

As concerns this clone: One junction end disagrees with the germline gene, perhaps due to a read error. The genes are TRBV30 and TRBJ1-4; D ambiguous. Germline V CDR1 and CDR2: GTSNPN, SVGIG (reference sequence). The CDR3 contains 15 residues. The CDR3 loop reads CAGSRGGSDNEKLFF. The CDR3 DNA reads TGTGCCGGGAGTCGGGGAGGGTCTGATAATGAAAAACTGTTTTTT.

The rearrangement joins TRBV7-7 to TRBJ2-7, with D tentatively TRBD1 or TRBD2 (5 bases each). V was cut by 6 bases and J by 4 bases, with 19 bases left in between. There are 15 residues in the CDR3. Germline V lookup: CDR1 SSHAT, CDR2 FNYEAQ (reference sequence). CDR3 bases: TGTGCCAGCAGTTGTCCGGGACGGAGTACATACGAGCAGTACTTC. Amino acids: CASSCPGRSTYEQYF.

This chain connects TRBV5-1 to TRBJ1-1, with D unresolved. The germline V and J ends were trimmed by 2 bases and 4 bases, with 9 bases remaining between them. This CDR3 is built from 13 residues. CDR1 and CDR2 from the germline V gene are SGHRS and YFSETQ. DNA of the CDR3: TGCGCCAGCAGCTTCGGGTCTGGCACTGAAGCTTTCTTT. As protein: CASSFGSGTEAFF.

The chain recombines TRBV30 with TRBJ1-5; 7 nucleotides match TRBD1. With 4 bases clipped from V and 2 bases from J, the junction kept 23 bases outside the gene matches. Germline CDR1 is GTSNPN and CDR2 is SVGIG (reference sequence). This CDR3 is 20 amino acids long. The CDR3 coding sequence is TGTGCCTGGACCCTGGGATGGGACAGTCCCCTAACCCAGGGCAATCAGCCCCAGCATTTT. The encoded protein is CAWTLGWDSPLTQGNQPQHF.

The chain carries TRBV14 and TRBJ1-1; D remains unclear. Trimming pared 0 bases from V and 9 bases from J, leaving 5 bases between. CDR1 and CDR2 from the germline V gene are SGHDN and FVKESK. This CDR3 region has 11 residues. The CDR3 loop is CASSQEGKAFF. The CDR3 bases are TGTGCCAGCAGCCAAGAGGGAAAAGCTTTCTTT.

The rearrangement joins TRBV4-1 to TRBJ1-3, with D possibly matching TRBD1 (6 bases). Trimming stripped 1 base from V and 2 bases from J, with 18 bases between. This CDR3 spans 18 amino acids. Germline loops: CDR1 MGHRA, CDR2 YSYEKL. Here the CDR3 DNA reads TGCGCCAGCAGCCAAGCCAGGGGCAGGGTGGATCCTGGAAACACCATATATTTT. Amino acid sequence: CASSQARGRVDPGNTIYF.

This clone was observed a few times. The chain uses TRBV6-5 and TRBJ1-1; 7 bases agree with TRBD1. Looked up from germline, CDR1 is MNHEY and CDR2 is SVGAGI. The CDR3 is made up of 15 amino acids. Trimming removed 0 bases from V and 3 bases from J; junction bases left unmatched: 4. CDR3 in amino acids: CASSYSDRADTEAFF. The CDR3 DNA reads TGTGCCAGCAGTTACTCTGACAGGGCGGACACTGAAGCTTTCTTT.

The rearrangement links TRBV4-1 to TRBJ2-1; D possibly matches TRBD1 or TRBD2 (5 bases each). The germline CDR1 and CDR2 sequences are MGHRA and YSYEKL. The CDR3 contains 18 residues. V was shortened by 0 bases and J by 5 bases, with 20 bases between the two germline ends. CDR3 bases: TGCGCCAGCAGCCAAGATCCGTGGGCAGGGACGTTGAACAATGAGCAGTTCTTC. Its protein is CASSQDPWAGTLNNEQFF.

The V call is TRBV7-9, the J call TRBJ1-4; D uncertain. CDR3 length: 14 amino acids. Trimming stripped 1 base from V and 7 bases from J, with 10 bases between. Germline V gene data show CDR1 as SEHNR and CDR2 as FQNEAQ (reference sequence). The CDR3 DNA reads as TGTGCCAGCAGCTTAGGGGCCACTCCTGAAAAACTGTTTTTT. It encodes CASSLGATPEKLFF.

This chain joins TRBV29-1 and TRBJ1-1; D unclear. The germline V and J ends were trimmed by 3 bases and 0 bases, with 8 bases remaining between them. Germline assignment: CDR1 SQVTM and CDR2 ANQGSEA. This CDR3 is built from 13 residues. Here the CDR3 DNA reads TGCAGCGTTGATAACAGCATGAACACTGAAGCTTTCTTT. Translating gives CSVDNSMNTEAFF.

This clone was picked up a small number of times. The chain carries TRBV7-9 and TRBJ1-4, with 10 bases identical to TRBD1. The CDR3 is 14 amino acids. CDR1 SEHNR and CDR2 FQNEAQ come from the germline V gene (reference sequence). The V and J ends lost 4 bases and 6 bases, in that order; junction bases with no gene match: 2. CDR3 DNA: TGTGCCAGCAGCTCGGACAGGGGGGATGAAAAACTGTTTTTT. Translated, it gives CASSSDRGDEKLFF.

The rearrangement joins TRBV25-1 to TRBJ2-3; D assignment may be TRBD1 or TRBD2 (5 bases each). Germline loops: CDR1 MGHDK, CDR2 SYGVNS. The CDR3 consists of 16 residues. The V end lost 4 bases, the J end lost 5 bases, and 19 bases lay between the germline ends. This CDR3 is CASSALTSWGGDTQYF. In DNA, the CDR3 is TGTGCCAGCAGTGCGCTTACTAGTTGGGGCGGAGATACGCAGTATTTT.

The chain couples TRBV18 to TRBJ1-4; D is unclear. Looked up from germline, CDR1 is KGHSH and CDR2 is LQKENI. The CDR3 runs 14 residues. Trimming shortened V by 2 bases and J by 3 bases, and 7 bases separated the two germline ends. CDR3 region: CASSPGDSNEKLFF. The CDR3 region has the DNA TGTGCCAGCTCACCAGGGGATTCTAATGAAAAACTGTTTTTT.

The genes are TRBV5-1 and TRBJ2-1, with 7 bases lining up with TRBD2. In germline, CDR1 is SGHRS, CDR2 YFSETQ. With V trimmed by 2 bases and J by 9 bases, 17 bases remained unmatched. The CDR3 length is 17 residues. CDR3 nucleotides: TGCGCCAGCAGCTTCTACCTTGCGGGGGTGGGATCCGGTGAGCAGTTCTTC. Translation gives CASSFYLAGVGSGEQFF. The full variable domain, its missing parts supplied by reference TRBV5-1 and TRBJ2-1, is KAGVTQTPRYLIKTRGQQVTLSCSPISGHRSVSWYQQTPGQGLQFLFEYFSETQRNKGNFPGRFSGRQFSNSRSEMNVSTLELGDSALYLCASSFYLAGVGSGEQFFGPGTRLTVL.

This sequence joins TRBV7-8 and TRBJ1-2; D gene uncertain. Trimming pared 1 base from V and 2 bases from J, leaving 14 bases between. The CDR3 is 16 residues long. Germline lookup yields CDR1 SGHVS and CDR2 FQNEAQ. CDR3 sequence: CASSLGVDILNYGYTF. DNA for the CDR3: TGTGCCAGCAGCTTAGGAGTTGACATTTTGAACTATGGCTACACCTTC.

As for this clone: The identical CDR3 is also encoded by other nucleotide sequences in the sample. The CDR3 reads CASRDRGYGYTF. DNA of the CDR3: TGTGCCAGTAGAGACAGGGGCTATGGCTACACCTTC. The genes are TRBV19 and TRBJ1-2; 8 nucleotides agree with TRBD1. This CDR3 contains 12 residues. Germline V gives CDR1 LNHDA, CDR2 SQIVND (reference sequence). V was clipped by 6 bases and J by 4 bases; unmatched bases: 1.

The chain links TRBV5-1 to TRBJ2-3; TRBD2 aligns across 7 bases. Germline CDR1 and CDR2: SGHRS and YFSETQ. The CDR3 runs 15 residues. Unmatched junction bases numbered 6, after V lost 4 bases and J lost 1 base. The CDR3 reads CASSDSGIRTDTQYF. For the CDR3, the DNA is TGCGCCAGCAGCGACAGCGGGATACGCACAGATACGCAGTATTTT.

CDR3 nucleotide sequence: TGTGCCAGCAGTTACCAGTGGAACACTGAAGCTTTCTTT. Protein sequence: CASSYQWNTEAFF. The chain couples TRBV6-5 to TRBJ1-1; D remains ambiguous. Germline V gene data show CDR1 as MNHEY and CDR2 as SVGAGI. V was trimmed by 2 bases and J by 1 base, leaving 5 bases between them. This CDR3 spans 13 amino acids.

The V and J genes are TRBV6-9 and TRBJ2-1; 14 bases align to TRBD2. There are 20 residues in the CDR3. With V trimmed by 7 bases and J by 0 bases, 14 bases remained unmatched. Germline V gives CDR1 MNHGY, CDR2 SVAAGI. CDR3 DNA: TGTGCCAGCACCCGATGGGGGACTAGCGGGGGCCTGAGCTCCTACAATGAGCAGTTCTTC. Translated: CASTRWGTSGGLSSYNEQFF.

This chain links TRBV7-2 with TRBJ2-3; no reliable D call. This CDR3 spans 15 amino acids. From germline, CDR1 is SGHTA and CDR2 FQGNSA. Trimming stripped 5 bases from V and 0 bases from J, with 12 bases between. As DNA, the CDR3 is TGTGCCAGCAGCGAGATCAGGAGTAGCACAGATACGCAGTATTTT. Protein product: CASSEIRSSTDTQYF.